This T cell receptor beta chain was observed in a study of T-cell reconstitution after alpha-beta-depleted transplantation in children. V dropped 1 base and J dropped 4; count of bases not matched to a gene: 6. From germline, CDR1 is SGHAT and CDR2 FQNNGV. The length of the CDR3 is 15 residues. A library of TCRbeta sequences, prepared with unique molecular identifiers, was generated. TCRdb re-called the PCR reads with MiXCR, one entry per CDR3 protein. The data hold some 300,000 distinct CDR3 sequences, with roughly 7.8% observed a single time. Notes on this clonotype: Its antigen is not known.

Points from the study as a whole: Several hundred expanded graft clones reportedly gave rise to the alpha-beta T cells present about two months after transplant. Newly made T cells mostly supplied T-cell counts and diversity one year after transplant. Recipient T cells and thymic progenitors that survived gave rise to the high TCRbeta diversity observed at day 60 in some patients.

This TCR was sampled from a female patient aged 2-10 years who had a stem cell transplant for Fanconi anemia, so the T cells may come from the graft donor. This specimen consisted of peripheral blood, obtained 360 days after TCRalphabeta/CD19-depleted stem cell transplant. The chain uses TRBV11-2 and TRBJ2-5; the match to TRBD2 covers 7 bases. CDR3 amino acids: CASSLGSGEGETQYF. The CDR3 DNA is TGTGCCAGCAGCTTAGGATCCGGGGAGGGAGAGACCCAGTACTTC.